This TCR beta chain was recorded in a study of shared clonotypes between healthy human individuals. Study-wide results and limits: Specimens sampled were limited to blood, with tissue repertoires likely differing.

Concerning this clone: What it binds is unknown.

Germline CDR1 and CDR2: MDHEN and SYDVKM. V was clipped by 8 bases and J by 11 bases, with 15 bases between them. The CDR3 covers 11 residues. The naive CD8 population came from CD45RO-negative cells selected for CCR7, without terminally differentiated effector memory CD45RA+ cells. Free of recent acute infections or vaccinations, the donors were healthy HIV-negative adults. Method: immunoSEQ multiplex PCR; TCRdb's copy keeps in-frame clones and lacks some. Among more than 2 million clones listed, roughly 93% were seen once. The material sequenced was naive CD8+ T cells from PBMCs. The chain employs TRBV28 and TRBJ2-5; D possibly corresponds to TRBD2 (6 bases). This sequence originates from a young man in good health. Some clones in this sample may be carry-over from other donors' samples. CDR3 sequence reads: CASLSTGEQYF. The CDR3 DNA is TGTGCCAGCCTCAGCACGGGGGAGCAGTACTTC.